The next 19 T cell receptor beta chains were all read from a single sample in a study of CD8 T cells in ankylosing spondylitis. Points from the study as a whole: Characteristic, it appeared, of ankylosing spondylitis blood was a TCR beta motif of eight highly homologous variants.

TCRdb re-analysed the 5' RACE reads in MiXCR, keeping a single row per CDR3 protein. The table includes roughly 490,000 distinct CDR3 sequences, 5.3% detected once. Their cognate antigens are unknown. The specimen was blood, either unsorted or a sorted T cell fraction (not recorded which). These receptors all stem from a male donor with ankylosing spondylitis.

Only a few counts were recorded for this clonotype. This rearrangement joins TRBV11-1 to TRBJ2-7; 7 bases are shared with TRBD1. The CDR3 runs 14 residues. Germline V gives CDR1 SGHAT, CDR2 FQDESV (reference sequence). V shed 5 bases and J 6 bases; nucleotides not matched to a gene: 10. CDR3 DNA: TGTGCCAGCAGCCGCCGACAGGGTGGTATCGAGCAGTACTTC. This translates into CASSRRQGGIEQYF.

This clonotype was seen many times. CDR3 sequence reads: CASSSQEDRTGELFF. The CDR3 DNA reads as TGTGCCAGCAGCTCGCAAGAGGACAGAACCGGGGAGCTGTTTTTT. The V and J genes are TRBV7-9 and TRBJ2-2; TRBD1 is a possible D gene (6 bases). Germline CDR1 reads SEHNR; CDR2 reads FQNEAQ (reference sequence). Between the trimmed V and J ends, which lost 4 bases and 5 bases, there was a span of 14 bases. The CDR3 consists of 15 residues.

V is TRBV6-1 and J is TRBJ2-2; tentatively, D is TRBD1 or TRBD2 (5 bases each). This CDR3 region has 14 residues. Looked up from germline, CDR1 is MNHNS and CDR2 is SASEGT. Trimming removed 1 base from V and 6 bases from J, with 9 bases in between. The CDR3 region has the DNA TGTGCCAGCAGTGAAGGGGGGTACGCCGGGGAGCTGTTTTTT. Encoded protein: CASSEGGYAGELFF.

This clonotype showed up many times. The chain combines TRBV28 with TRBJ2-7; no clear D. CDR1 and CDR2 from the germline V gene are MDHEN and SYDVKM. Trimming took 4 bases from V and 2 from J, leaving 9 bases between them. This CDR3 has 13 amino acids. CDR3 in DNA: TGTGCCAGCAGTTCCCCAGGTCCCTACGAGCAGTACTTC. Residues: CASSSPGPYEQYF.

This clonotype turned up a few times. This chain joins TRBV28 and TRBJ2-3; TRBD1 aligns across 11 bases. From germline, CDR1 is MDHEN and CDR2 SYDVKM. The CDR3 is made up of 16 amino acids. J gave up 4 bases and V 5 bases, and 8 bases lay outside the gene matches. The DNA of the CDR3 is TGTGCCAGCAGTCACCCTCCGGGACAGGGGGCAGATACGCAGTATTTT. This gives the protein CASSHPPGQGADTQYF. Combining the CDR3 with reference TRBV28 and TRBJ2-3 gives the whole variable domain DVKVTQSSRYLVKRTGEKVFLECVQDMDHENMFWYRQDPGLGLRLIYFSYDVKMKEKGDIPEGYSVSREKKERFSLILESASTNQTSMYLCASSHPPGQGADTQYFGPGTRLTVL.

This clonotype occurred many times. The rearrangement uses TRBV5-1 and TRBJ2-1; D is unclear. Per the germline V gene, CDR1 is SGHRS and CDR2 is YFSETQ. V lost 4 bases and J lost 7, with 15 bases in between. This CDR3 has 14 residues. The CDR3 is CASSLLVAKNEQFF. DNA for the CDR3: TGCGCCAGCAGCCTGCTCGTGGCGAAAAATGAGCAGTTCTTC.

This chain uses TRBV28 with TRBJ2-7, with TRBD1 matching over 9 bases. CDR1 MDHEN and CDR2 SYDVKM come from the germline V gene. There are 14 residues in the CDR3. V shed 5 bases, J shed 5 bases, and the junction held 7 bases outside the gene matches. The CDR3 DNA sequence: TGTGCCAGCAGTCCCCACAGGGGGCGAAACGAGCAGTACTTC. Amino acid sequence: CASSPHRGRNEQYF.

The rearrangement joins TRBV6-2 or TRBV6-3 to TRBJ2-5, with 8 bases identical to TRBD1. The V gene end was trimmed by 6 bases and the J gene end by 3 bases; junction bases not matched to a gene: 6. CDR3 size: 14 residues. Germline V gene sequence: CDR1 MNHEY, CDR2 SVGEGT. The CDR3 here is CASSSDRDKETQYF. The CDR3 region has the DNA TGTGCCAGCAGCTCGGACAGGGATAAAGAGACCCAGTACTTC.

This clonotype was counted at least ten times. The chain has TRBV20-1 and TRBJ1-4, with D uncertain. Germline V gene sequence: CDR1 DFQATT, CDR2 SNEGSKA (reference sequence). V was pared by 7 bases and J by 5 bases, with 11 bases between. The CDR3 sequence is 12 residues long. CDR3 DNA sequence: TGCAGTGTCTGGGGAGTAAATGAAAAACTGTTTTTT. Encoded protein: CSVWGVNEKLFF.

The chain uses TRBV7-9 and TRBJ1-1; no definite D call. The CDR3 loop spans 14 amino acids. The V gene's germline CDR1 is SEHNR and CDR2 FQNEAQ (reference sequence). V was shortened by 0 bases and J by 4 bases, with 9 bases between the two germline ends. CDR3 region: CASSLAGVGTEAFF. The CDR3 bases are TGTGCCAGCAGCTTAGCAGGTGTTGGCACTGAAGCTTTCTTT.

This clonotype showed up many times. The chain employs TRBV20-1 and TRBJ2-6; D is ambiguous. The CDR3 has 15 amino acids. V lost 3 bases, J lost 0 bases, and 9 bases lay in between. CDR1 is DFQATT and CDR2 is SNEGSKA in the germline V gene (reference sequence). The CDR3 bases are TGCAGTGCTAGGCCCGACGGCTCTGGGGCCAACGTCCTGACTTTC. Its protein is CSARPDGSGANVLTF.

This clonotype showed up many times. The gene calls are TRBV29-1 and TRBJ1-3; 8 positions agree with TRBD1. The J segment lost 1 base and the V segment lost 1 base, leaving 9 bases of the junction unmatched. CDR3 length: 17 amino acids. In germline, CDR1 is SQVTM, CDR2 ANQGSEA. In nucleotides, the CDR3 is TGCAGCGTTGAAGGTCGCCCCAGGGGGCAATCTGGAAACACCATATATTTT. It is translated as CSVEGRPRGQSGNTIYF.

About this clonotype: It may be a read error: a sequence one base away is much more abundant. The chain combines TRBV9 with TRBJ1-1; D is unresolved. CDR1 and CDR2 from the germline V gene are SGDLS and YYNGEE. The CDR3 contains 13 residues. The V and J ends lost 6 bases and 4 bases respectively, with 13 bases between them. The CDR3 sequence is CASTPNLCTEAFF. The CDR3 DNA is TGTGCCAGCACCCCGAACCTATGCACTGAAGCTTTCTTT.

This clonotype was detected many times. The chain has TRBV25-1 and TRBJ1-4; D gene unclear. CDR3 length: 13 residues. V was trimmed by 9 bases and J by 7 bases, leaving 15 bases between them. Germline values: CDR1 MGHDK, CDR2 SYGVNS. The CDR3 nucleotides are TGTGCCAGAGCCGGGGTCGCAGGTGAAAAACTGTTTTTT. Residues: CARAGVAGEKLFF.

The V call is TRBV7-9, the J call TRBJ1-1; no definite D call. This CDR3 has 14 amino acids. V was clipped by 5 bases and J by 3 bases, with 13 bases between them. Germline CDR1 and CDR2: SEHNR and FQNEAQ (reference sequence). CDR3 loop: CASSVAAGDTEAFF. CDR3 DNA: TGTGCCAGCAGCGTGGCGGCCGGGGACACTGAAGCTTTCTTT.

This clonotype was seen ten or more times. The V call is TRBV6-5, the J call TRBJ1-1; D uncertain. There are 11 residues in the CDR3. Trimming left V 7 bases short and J 0 bases short, with 3 bases between. In germline, CDR1 is MNHEY, CDR2 SVGAGI. The CDR3 coding sequence is TGTGCCAGCAAAATGAACACTGAAGCTTTCTTT. Its translation: CASKMNTEAFF.

This clonotype was seen many times. The chain has TRBV5-1 and TRBJ2-1, with D tentatively TRBD1 (6 bases). The germline gives CDR1 SGHRS, CDR2 YFSETQ. V was trimmed by 3 bases and J by 13 bases, leaving 17 bases between them. CDR3 size: 13 residues. The CDR3 sequence: CASSSLQGFEQFF. CDR3 nucleotide sequence: TGCGCCAGCAGCTCCTTACAGGGCTTCGAACAGTTCTTC.

This clonotype was detected ten times or more. The chain couples TRBV12-3 or TRBV12-4 to TRBJ2-4; tentatively, D is TRBD2 (5 bases). The V end lost 2 bases, the J end lost 0 bases, and 8 bases lay between the germline ends. This CDR3 has 15 residues. The CDR3 coding sequence is TGTGCCAGCAGTTTATTCGAGGGAGCCAAAAACATTCAGTACTTC. Its protein product is CASSLFEGAKNIQYF.

This clonotype was recorded at least ten times. This chain uses TRBV20-1 with TRBJ2-7; the match to TRBD2 covers 7 bases. The CDR3 spans 13 residues. The germline gives CDR1 DFQATT, CDR2 SNEGSKA (reference sequence). The V and J ends lost 6 bases and 3 bases, in that order; junction bases with no gene match: 8. This CDR3 reads CSAEPGGSYEQYF. CDR3 DNA: TGCAGTGCGGAACCGGGGGGAAGCTACGAGCAGTACTTC.